This T cell receptor beta chain derives from a study of blood T cell repertoires in COVID-19. Study-wide background: The origin of the acute and convalescent COVID-19 samples was the United States, Italy and Spain. Sources were T cells, B-cell-depleted T cells, or PBMCs; the material itself was cDNA or gDNA.

In the authors' methods: Amplification of reference gene primers was used by the study to estimate nucleated cell counts. Generated by immunoSEQ multiplex PCR, the TCRdb table keeps only in-frame clones and is missing some. The V and J calls and clone size are taken from that table; D and trimming were inferred from the DNA. The repertoire has 150,000 to 170,000 clones, about 89% of them found once; the top ten carry 0.45% to 0.65%. The germline V gene encodes CDR1 LGHNA and CDR2 YSLEER. With 4 bases clipped from V and 5 bases from J, the junction kept 4 bases outside the gene matches. The CDR3 runs to 14 residues.

This TCR derives from a man over 45 with acute or convalescent COVID-19. This chain uses TRBV4-3 with TRBJ2-5; 10 nucleotides align to TRBD1. The material sequenced was peripheral blood. This CDR3 is CASSRGTGVETQYF. The DNA of the CDR3 is TGCGCCAGCAGCCGCGGGACAGGGGTCGAGACCCAGTACTTC.